Detailed here is one TCR beta chain. Assay used: immunoSEQ multiplex PCR; TCRdb lists only in-frame clones, some missing. The sample holds about 54,000 clones, about nine tenths seen once. The data belong to a study of T cell changes during pregnancy in multiple sclerosis. Sequenced here: peripheral blood, sampled after pregnancy. The clonotype was recovered from a female donor in good health, enrolled as a control in a pregnancy study.

The chain's CDR3 is CASSIINGGPNTGELFF. The CDR3 DNA follows: TGTGCCAGTAGTATAATAAATGGAGGGCCGAACACCGGGGAGCTGTTTTTT. J is TRBJ2-2 and V is TRBV19, with a possible D match to TRBD2 (6 bases). This CDR3 has 17 residues. Trimming shortened V by 2 bases and J by 0 bases, and 13 bases separated the two germline ends. Germline CDR1 and CDR2: LNHDA and SQIVND (reference sequence).